The 27 T cell receptor beta chains presented below share a single source sample, sequenced in a study of vaccination effects on CD4 cells after COVID-19. Expansion of antigen-specific CD4+ T cells with viral peptide pools was carried out by the ViraFEST assay before sequencing. The culture ran for nine to eleven days, and then CD4+ T cells were isolated. Participants got two doses of BNT162b2 or mRNA-1273 vaccine. Here immunoSEQ multiplex PCR was the method, and the copy in TCRdb shows in-frame clones only, minus some. This table holds tens of thousands of clones, about 70% found once. These receptors have no known antigen. Here the sequenced sample was CD4+ T cells from PBMCs cultured with SARS-CoV-2 spike peptides, taken after COVID-19 vaccination. These receptors were obtained from a human donor who received a COVID-19 vaccine.

This clone was counted once. The CDR3 protein is CASSQAGQGFAIYF. The DNA of the CDR3 is TGCGCCAGCAGCCAAGCCGGACAGGGTTTCGCCATATATTTT. J is TRBJ1-3 and V is TRBV4-1; 8 nucleotides match TRBD1. V was clipped by 1 base and J by 11 bases; unmatched bases: 7. Germline CDR1 is MGHRA and CDR2 is YSYEKL. The CDR3 is made up of 14 amino acids.

The V call is TRBV2, the J call TRBJ2-1; D might be TRBD2 (5 bases). The CDR3 consists of 12 residues. Between the trimmed V and J ends, which lost 4 bases and 8 bases, there was a span of 9 bases. Germline V lookup: CDR1 SNHLY, CDR2 FYNNEI. The CDR3 bases are TGTGCCAGCAGTGCCACTAGTTATGAGCAGTTCTTC. Translated: CASSATSYEQFF.

The CDR3 loop reads CASSERSGGPDTQYF. The CDR3, as DNA: TGTGCCAGCAGTGAACGCAGCGGGGGGCCCGATACGCAGTATTTT. This chain connects TRBV2 to TRBJ2-3, with 9 bases aligning to TRBD2. Trimming cost V 2 bases and J 6 bases; bases outside gene matches: 6. Germline V CDR1 and CDR2: SNHLY, FYNNEI. There are 15 residues in the CDR3.

This clone was seen a few times. The V gene is TRBV2, the J gene TRBJ2-1; tentatively, D is TRBD2 (5 bases). This CDR3 spans 12 amino acids. Germline CDR1 reads SNHLY; CDR2 reads FYNNEI. V was cut by 6 bases and J by 14 bases, with 17 bases left in between. The CDR3 protein is CASRDFNLHEFF. The DNA of the CDR3 is TGTGCCAGCAGGGACTTCAACCTACACGAGTTCTTC.

This clone is a singleton in its sample. V gene TRBV1 combines with J gene TRBJ2-2; no check of the table's D call, TRBD2, against the DNA was made. TRBV1 is an annotated pseudogene. The CDR3 covers 14 residues. CDR3 nucleotides: TGCACCAGCAGCCGCCCGCGGGGGCCCGGGGAGCTGTTTTTT. It translates to CTSSRPRGPGELFF.

The gene calls are TRBV28 and TRBJ1-1, with TRBD1 identical over 9 bases. Germline V gene data show CDR1 as MDHEN and CDR2 as SYDVKM. This CDR3 contains 15 residues. The J segment lost 3 bases and the V segment lost 1 base, leaving 3 bases of the junction unmatched. The CDR3 nucleotides are TGTGCCAGCAGTTTATCGGGACAGGGTTACACTGAAGCTTTCTTT. This translates into CASSLSGQGYTEAFF.

The chain links TRBV7-2 to TRBJ2-7, with 10 positions matching TRBD1. J lost 2 bases, V lost 8 bases, and 15 bases had no gene match. Germline CDR1 and CDR2: SGHTA and FQGNSA. CDR3 size: 17 residues. This CDR3 reads CASCDPGRDRGPYEQYF. CDR3 DNA sequence: TGTGCCAGCTGCGACCCTGGGCGGGACAGGGGTCCCTACGAGCAGTACTTC.

V usage is TRBV7-7 and J usage is TRBJ2-1; possible D gene TRBD2, 6 bases. The V gene's germline CDR1 is SSHAT and CDR2 FNYEAQ (reference sequence). The ends were cut back, 2 bases at V and 2 bases at J, with 10 bases in the middle. The CDR3 covers 15 residues. CDR3 in DNA: TGTGCCAGCAGCTTAAACCCGGGGGCCTACAATGAGCAGTTCTTC. Residues: CASSLNPGAYNEQFF.

The chain employs TRBV19 and TRBJ2-1; 9 bases fit TRBD1. V shed 4 bases, J shed 3 bases, and the junction held 1 base outside the gene matches. Germline V gene lookup returns CDR1 LNHDA and CDR2 SQIVND (reference sequence). The length of the CDR3 is 14 residues. CDR3: CASSKDRGYNEQFF. DNA of the CDR3: TGTGCCAGTAGTAAGGACAGGGGCTACAATGAGCAGTTCTTC.

The chain joins TRBV28 to TRBJ2-7; 9 nucleotides match TRBD1. The V and J ends lost 4 bases and 5 bases, in that order; junction bases with no gene match: 9. The CDR3 extends over 15 amino acids. The V gene's germline CDR1 is MDHEN and CDR2 SYDVKM. The DNA for the CDR3 is TGTGCCAGCAGTTCCGCCGGGACAGGGTCGCACGAGCAGTACTTC. Translating gives CASSSAGTGSHEQYF.

V usage is TRBV5-1 and J usage is TRBJ2-2, with 7 bases aligning to TRBD1. The CDR3 extends over 15 amino acids. CDR1 is SGHRS, CDR2 YFSETQ, per germline. Losses at the gene ends were 4 bases for V and 4 bases for J; bases not matched to a gene: 7. Here the CDR3 reads CASSIGQGVTGELFF. Written as DNA, the CDR3 is TGCGCCAGCAGCATAGGGCAGGGGGTCACCGGGGAGCTGTTTTTT.

J is TRBJ1-5 and V is TRBV5-5, with TRBD1 matching 7 bases. CDR1 and CDR2 from the germline V gene are SGHKS and YYEKEE (reference sequence). CDR3 length: 18 residues. Germline trimming cut 0 bases from V and 6 bases from J; bases unmatched to any gene: 15. CDR3 region: CASSLGQGILRNGQPQHF. The DNA for the CDR3 is TGTGCCAGCAGCTTGGGACAGGGAATCTTAAGGAACGGTCAGCCCCAGCATTTT.

The chain employs TRBV4-2 and TRBJ2-1; D gene uncertain. Trimming stripped 3 bases from V and 5 bases from J, with 14 bases between. Germline CDR1 is LGHNA and CDR2 is YNFKEQ. This CDR3 comprises 15 residues. The CDR3 here is CASSHDSKKNNEQFF. DNA of the CDR3: TGTGCCAGCAGCCATGACTCAAAGAAGAACAATGAGCAGTTCTTC.

This clone was counted a single time. The CDR3 loop reads CASSMLLGTEAFF. The CDR3 DNA follows: TGTGCCAGTAGTATGTTACTGGGAACTGAAGCTTTCTTT. The J gene is TRBJ1-1, the V gene TRBV19; no firm D call. CDR3 length: 13 residues. CDR1 and CDR2 (germline): LNHDA, SQIVND (reference sequence). Trimming took 3 bases from V and 5 from J, leaving 10 bases between them.

Only one count was recorded for this clone. The J gene is TRBJ2-7, the V gene TRBV5-1, with 8 bases aligning to TRBD1. CDR3 length: 14 amino acids. CDR1 is SGHRS and CDR2 is YFSETQ in the germline V gene. V shed 0 bases and J 3 bases; nucleotides not matched to a gene: 2. The DNA of the CDR3 is TGCGCCAGCAGCTTGGGACAGGGGAACTACGAGCAGTACTTC. Amino acids: CASSLGQGNYEQYF. Full variable domain (rest looked up from reference TRBV5-1 and TRBJ2-7): KAGVTQTPRYLIKTRGQQVTLSCSPISGHRSVSWYQQTPGQGLQFLFEYFSETQRNKGNFPGRFSGRQFSNSRSEMNVSTLELGDSALYLCASSLGQGNYEQYFGPGTRLTVT.

The J gene is TRBJ1-1, the V gene TRBV5-1, with unresolved D. The CDR3 is 14 amino acids. Germline assignment: CDR1 SGHRS and CDR2 YFSETQ. Trimming removed 2 bases at V and 6 bases at J, with 14 bases between. The CDR3 coding sequence is TGCGCCAGCAGCTTCATCGGGAGGAGCGCTGAAGCTTTCTTT. Protein: CASSFIGRSAEAFF. Combining the CDR3 with reference TRBV5-1 and TRBJ1-1 gives the whole variable domain KAGVTQTPRYLIKTRGQQVTLSCSPISGHRSVSWYQQTPGQGLQFLFEYFSETQRNKGNFPGRFSGRQFSNSRSEMNVSTLELGDSALYLCASSFIGRSAEAFFGQGTRLTVV.

The rearrangement uses TRBV2 and TRBJ1-1, with D unresolved. Looked up from germline, CDR1 is SNHLY and CDR2 is FYNNEI. The CDR3 loop spans 12 amino acids. V lost 7 bases, J lost 4 bases, and 10 bases lay in between. CDR3 in amino acids: CASKRATTEAFF. CDR3 DNA sequence: TGTGCCAGCAAGCGGGCGACCACTGAAGCTTTCTTT.

The gene calls are TRBV25-1 and TRBJ1-2; D perhaps matches TRBD1 (5 bases). Per the germline V gene, CDR1 is MGHDK and CDR2 is SYGVNS. This CDR3 has 14 residues. V lost 2 bases to trimming and J lost 3 bases, with 10 bases between them. Here the CDR3 DNA reads TGTGCCAGCAGTGAACAGGGAGCGTACTATGGCTACACCTTC. Translated: CASSEQGAYYGYTF.

This clone was seen just once. The rearrangement uses TRBV4-1 and TRBJ1-2, with TRBD1 identical over 7 bases. The CDR3 runs to 18 residues. Germline values: CDR1 MGHRA, CDR2 YSYEKL. Trimming at V came to 3 bases and at J to 1 base, leaving 14 bases not matched to a gene. The CDR3 bases are TGCGCCAGCAGCCAGGAGACAGGGTTTGGAGCCTATAACTATGGCTACACCTTC. As protein: CASSQETGFGAYNYGYTF.

The chain couples TRBV7-9 to TRBJ1-2; 7 bases fit TRBD1. The CDR3 runs to 14 residues. Losses at the gene ends were 9 bases for V and 4 bases for J; bases not matched to a gene: 11. Germline CDR1 SEHNR, CDR2 FQNEAQ (reference sequence). The CDR3 DNA is TGTGCCAGTAGCAAGGGGGCCGGACCCTATGGCTACACCTTC. Its protein product is CASSKGAGPYGYTF.

The chain uses TRBV30 and TRBJ2-5, with TRBD1 identical over 9 bases. From germline, CDR1 is GTSNPN and CDR2 SVGIG (reference sequence). Trimming cost V 3 bases and J 5 bases; bases outside gene matches: 1. CDR3 length: 12 amino acids. CDR3 protein: CAWSGQGETQYF. The CDR3 DNA reads as TGTGCCTGGAGCGGACAGGGGGAGACCCAGTACTTC.

This clone appeared a few times. The V gene is TRBV5-1, the J gene TRBJ2-5; 9 positions agree with TRBD2. The V gene's germline CDR1 is SGHRS and CDR2 YFSETQ. The CDR3 has 11 residues. The V gene end was trimmed by 4 bases and the J gene end by 13 bases; junction bases not matched to a gene: 5. CDR3 bases: TGCGCCAGCAGCACTGGACTAGCGCGGTACTTC. Residues: CASSTGLARYF.

The J gene is TRBJ1-3, the V gene TRBV11-2; 8 bases are a match to TRBD1. Trimming removed 6 bases from V and 4 bases from J; junction bases left unmatched: 8. Germline V gene sequence: CDR1 SGHAT, CDR2 FQNNGV. The CDR3 runs to 15 residues. In nucleotides, the CDR3 is TGTGCCAGCAGGCAGTGGGGACAGGCAGGAAACACCATATATTTT. This encodes CASRQWGQAGNTIYF.

The chain has TRBV6-5 and TRBJ2-7, with 9 bases lining up with TRBD1. The ends lost 6 bases at V and 4 bases at J; junction bases unmatched: 4. The CDR3 extends over 13 amino acids. Germline CDR1 is MNHEY and CDR2 is SVGAGI. The CDR3 DNA reads as TGTGCCAGCAGGCCGGGACAGGGTTACGAGCAGTACTTC. It specifies CASRPGQGYEQYF.

This clone was counted only a few times. The gene calls are TRBV2 and TRBJ2-6; TRBD1 agrees at 8 bases. In germline, CDR1 is SNHLY, CDR2 FYNNEI. J lost 0 bases, V lost 8 bases, and 3 bases had no gene match. The CDR3 has 15 amino acids. The CDR3 here is CASGQGSSGANVLTF. The DNA for the CDR3 is TGTGCCAGCGGACAGGGCAGCTCTGGGGCCAACGTCCTGACTTTC.

The chain uses TRBV6-6 and TRBJ1-2, with a possible D match to TRBD1 (6 bases). Trimming removed 8 bases from V and 1 base from J, with 11 bases in between. This CDR3 has 13 amino acids. CDR1 and CDR2 from the germline V gene are MNHNY and SVGAGI (reference sequence). The CDR3 region is CASGMDSNYGYTF. The CDR3 bases are TGTGCCAGCGGAATGGACAGTAACTATGGCTACACCTTC.

The chain is built from TRBV18 and TRBJ2-7, with TRBD1 as a possible D gene (5 bases). Germline values: CDR1 KGHSH, CDR2 LQKENI. Trimming removed 2 bases at V and 3 bases at J, with 11 bases between. There are 14 residues in the CDR3. CDR3 in DNA: TGTGCCAGCTCACCATATGACAGATACTACGAGCAGTACTTC. Protein product: CASSPYDRYYEQYF.